This T cell receptor (beta chain) originates from a study of OX40 agonist ivuxolimab in advanced cancers. Overall study: Every 2 weeks, ivuxolimab was infused into the patients intravenously at between 0.01 and 10 mg/kg. Study conclusions and caveats: Researchers report that CD8+ T cells had, on average, more expanded clones than CD4+.

Generated by immunoSEQ multiplex PCR, the TCRdb table keeps only in-frame clones and is missing some. The data contain more than 80,000 clones, around nine tenths of them singletons. Germline CDR1 GTSNPN, CDR2 SVGIG (reference sequence). The V and J ends lost 5 bases and 7 bases respectively, with 12 bases between them. CDR3 length: 13 residues. As for this clone: Its antigen is unidentified.

V gene TRBV30 combines with J gene TRBJ1-6; D not certain. The input for sequencing was CD4+ or CD8+ T cells sorted from blood, taken in a trial of the OX40 agonist ivuxolimab. The sequence was collected from an adult with an advanced solid tumor such as melanoma, head and neck, liver or kidney cancer. DNA of the CDR3: TGTGCCTGGCACGTTGGGCGAAATTCACCCCTCCACTTT. It is translated as CAWHVGRNSPLHF.